The 28 T cell receptor beta chains given below trace back to one sample, sequenced in a study of blood T cells in healthy people across ages. Then a second PCR, running roughly 7 to 11 cycles, was carried out with a sample-barcoded 5' primer and a J-beta primer mix. TCRdb re-analysed the 5' RACE reads in MiXCR, keeping a single row per CDR3 protein. The sample shows 650,000 or so distinct CDR3 sequences, around 52% of them seen only once. What was sequenced was blood. The receptors derive from a woman aged 80 or over in good health.

The chain combines TRBV15 with TRBJ1-5, with 7 bases lining up with TRBD1. The germline V gene encodes CDR1 LNHNV and CDR2 YYDKDF (reference sequence). V dropped 7 bases and J dropped 1; count of bases not matched to a gene: 10. The CDR3 is made up of 16 amino acids. CDR3 sequence: CATKRDSPRSNQPQHF. CDR3 DNA: TGTGCCACCAAAAGGGACAGCCCGAGGAGCAATCAGCCCCAGCATTTT.

The CDR3 sequence is CASSWAGTGVDNEQFF. CDR3 in DNA: TGTGCCAGCAGCTGGGCCGGGACAGGGGTCGACAATGAGCAGTTCTTC. V usage is TRBV7-2 and J usage is TRBJ2-1, with 10 bases lining up with TRBD1. Germline trimming cut 4 bases from V and 5 bases from J; bases unmatched to any gene: 8. Germline CDR1 and CDR2: SGHTA and FQGNSA. This CDR3 has 16 amino acids.

Comment on this clonotype: A much larger clonotype is one base distant, so this may be a read error. The chain employs TRBV28 and TRBJ2-1, with 7 bases fitting TRBD2. Gene TRBJ2-7 matches the end of the DNA better, so the J call may be wrong. Germline V gene sequence: CDR1 MDHEN, CDR2 SYDVKM. The CDR3 is 16 amino acids. CDR3 sequence reads: CASTPFGGDSYNEQYF. Written as DNA, the CDR3 is TGTGCCAGCACTCCTTTTGGGGGGGACTCCTACAATGAGCAGTACTTC.

The chain recombines TRBV4-3 with TRBJ2-7; D unclear. This CDR3 has 13 residues. CDR1 and CDR2 (germline): LGHNA, YSLEER. The V gene lost 0 bases and the J gene lost 6 bases, with 9 bases spanning the gap. The CDR3 reads CASSQDPLGEQYF. In DNA form, the CDR3 reads TGCGCCAGCAGCCAAGACCCCCTGGGCGAGCAGTACTTC.

The table lists this clonotype with a few counts. The V and J genes are TRBV9 and TRBJ2-1; TRBD2 matches 8 bases. The CDR3 covers 15 residues. CDR1 and CDR2 (germline): SGDLS, YYNGEE. With V trimmed by 1 base and J by 6 bases, 6 bases remained unmatched. The CDR3 DNA follows: TGTGCCAGCAGCGTAACTAGCGGAGAGACCAATGAGCAGTTCTTC. Translated, it gives CASSVTSGETNEQFF. Full variable domain (remainder filled in from reference TRBV9 and TRBJ2-1): DSGVTQTPKHLITATGQRVTLRCSPRSGDLSVYWYQQSLDQGLQFLIQYYNGEERAKGNILERFSAQQFPDLHSELNLSSLELGDSALYFCASSVTSGETNEQFFGPGTRLTVL.

The sample holds a few counts of this clonotype. This rearrangement joins TRBV12-3 or TRBV12-4 to TRBJ1-2; D not resolved. CDR3 size: 13 residues. The V and J ends lost 3 bases and 4 bases respectively, with 9 bases between them. Written as DNA, the CDR3 is TGTGCCAGCAGTTTCCCAGGCGCCTATGGCTACACCTTC. This encodes CASSFPGAYGYTF.

The CDR3 DNA reads TGTGCCAGCAGCCCAGGGACCGGGCAAAACGAGCAGTACTTC. Its translation is CASSPGTGQNEQYF. The chain combines TRBV7-2 with TRBJ2-5, with D perhaps given as TRBD1 or TRBD2 (5 bases each). The J call may be faulty, since TRBJ2-7 better matches the DNA end. This CDR3 has 14 residues. Looked up from germline, CDR1 is SGHTA and CDR2 is FQGNSA.

This clonotype was counted a few times. The rearrangement links TRBV29-1 to TRBJ2-3; the D is unclear. The V end lost 0 bases, the J end lost 3 bases, and 7 bases lay between the germline ends. The CDR3 covers 13 residues. Per germline, CDR1 SQVTM and CDR2 ANQGSEA. CDR3 DNA sequence: TGCAGCGTTGAAGAGCGGAGTACAGATACGCAGTATTTT. Its translation: CSVEERSTDTQYF.

This rearrangement joins TRBV7-2 to TRBJ1-2, with a possible D match to TRBD1 (6 bases). V lost 1 base and J 4 bases, leaving 16 bases between the germline ends. Germline lookup yields CDR1 SGHTA and CDR2 FQGNSA. The CDR3 totals 16 residues. This CDR3 reads CASSLGSGAGAYGYTF. In DNA form, the CDR3 reads TGTGCCAGCAGCTTAGGCTCTGGAGCGGGGGCCTATGGCTACACCTTC.

This chain uses TRBV7-3 with TRBJ2-5, with D possibly matching TRBD2 (5 bases). Germline CDR1 and CDR2: SGHTA and FQGTGA. Trimming shortened V by 1 base and J by 11 bases, and 17 bases separated the two germline ends. This CDR3 has 14 amino acids. Written as DNA, the CDR3 is TGTGCCAGCAGCTTAATAGGAGGTGACAATGAGCAGTACTTC. This sequence encodes CASSLIGGDNEQYF.

This clonotype has at least ten counts. This chain uses TRBV5-4 with TRBJ1-1; a weak D match, TRBD1 (5 bases). This CDR3 comprises 15 residues. Looked up from germline, CDR1 is SGHNT and CDR2 is YYREEE (reference sequence). V was cut by 0 bases and J by 3 bases, with 12 bases left in between. CDR3 sequence reads: CASSLAIDSHTEAFF. The DNA of the CDR3 is TGTGCCAGCAGCTTGGCCATCGACAGCCACACTGAAGCTTTCTTT.

The genes are TRBV21-1 and TRBJ2-1; the tabulated D call, TRBD1, remains unverified against the DNA. TRBV21-1 is marked as a pseudogene. The CDR3 spans 15 residues. The CDR3 DNA reads TGTGCCAGCAGCAAAACAGGCCGCGGGGACAATGAGCAGTTCTTC. Its protein is CASSKTGRGDNEQFF.

V and J are TRBV27 and TRBJ2-7; tentatively, D is TRBD1 or TRBD2 (6 bases each). The DNA end is more similar to TRBJ2-5, so the J call may be wrong. This CDR3 contains 14 residues. From germline, CDR1 is MNHEY and CDR2 SMNVEV (reference sequence). The CDR3 sequence is CASSLGGPTETQYF. The CDR3 DNA sequence: TGTGCCAGCAGTTTAGGGGGGCCCACAGAGACCCAGTACTTC.

V is TRBV20-1 and J is TRBJ2-5; the match to TRBD2 covers 8 bases. Trimming cost V 1 base and J 5 bases; bases outside gene matches: 15. Germline loops: CDR1 DFQATT, CDR2 SNEGSKA (reference sequence). CDR3 size: 17 residues. This chain's CDR3 is CSARGVSGRGIGETQYF. CDR3 sequence (DNA): TGCAGTGCTAGAGGGGTGAGCGGGAGAGGTATCGGGGAGACCCAGTACTTC.

This chain connects TRBV28 to TRBJ2-2, with TRBD1 as a possible D gene (5 bases). Trimming pared 7 bases from V and 7 bases from J, leaving 10 bases between. Germline loops: CDR1 MDHEN, CDR2 SYDVKM. CDR3 length equals 12 residues. The CDR3 DNA follows: TGTGCCAGCAAACAGGTCTACGGGGAGCTGTTTTTT. As protein: CASKQVYGELFF.

This clonotype showed up just once. The chain combines TRBV29-1 with TRBJ2-3; 7 bases map to TRBD1. Germline values: CDR1 SQVTM, CDR2 ANQGSEA. The CDR3 is 14 amino acids. CDR3 sequence: CNARSGTVTDTQYF. DNA of the CDR3: TGCAATGCACGATCCGGGACAGTCACAGATACGCAGTATTTT.

The rearrangement links TRBV3-1 to TRBJ2-7; TRBD1 aligns across 7 bases. The DNA end favors TRBJ2-5, so the J call may be wrong. The CDR3 is made up of 16 amino acids. The germline gives CDR1 LGHDT, CDR2 YNNKEL (reference sequence). CDR3 amino acids: CASSPSRTGPGGTQYF. CDR3 coding DNA: TGTGCCAGCAGCCCTTCGCGGACAGGTCCAGGAGGGACCCAGTACTTC.

V gene TRBV9 combines with J gene TRBJ2-3; D gene uncertain. Germline loops: CDR1 SGDLS, CDR2 YYNGEE. V was pared by 0 bases and J by 2 bases, with 13 bases between. This CDR3 has 16 amino acids. The CDR3 sequence: CASSVGVQLSTDTQYF. For the CDR3, the DNA is TGTGCCAGCAGCGTAGGGGTTCAACTCTCCACAGATACGCAGTATTTT.

J is TRBJ2-5 and V is TRBV29-1; D is ambiguous. There are 12 residues in the CDR3. Trimming cost V 0 bases and J 9 bases, with 11 bases left between them. Germline-derived CDR1 and CDR2 are SQVTM and ANQGSEA. The DNA for the CDR3 is TGCAGCGTTGAAGACCACCTCGGATCCCAGTACTTC. Protein product: CSVEDHLGSQYF.

There are many counts of this clonotype. This chain joins TRBV5-1 and TRBJ2-7; TRBD1 aligns across 7 bases. The CDR3 totals 14 residues. Germline-derived CDR1 and CDR2 are SGHRS and YFSETQ. V lost 3 bases and J lost 5; bases outside the gene matches: 8. This CDR3 reads CASSSGQPRDEQYF. CDR3 sequence (DNA): TGCGCCAGCAGCTCGGGACAGCCTAGAGACGAGCAGTACTTC.

The J gene is TRBJ2-7, the V gene TRBV29-1; perhaps TRBD1 as D (6 bases). The end of the DNA fits TRBJ2-5 better, so the J call may be wrong. This CDR3 is 14 amino acids long. Germline CDR1 SQVTM, CDR2 ANQGSEA. The chain's CDR3 is CSVIHRDPRETQYF. Written as DNA, the CDR3 is TGCAGCGTTATCCACAGGGATCCAAGGGAGACCCAGTACTTC.

V is TRBV12-3 or TRBV12-4 and J is TRBJ2-7, with D perhaps matching TRBD1 or TRBD2 (5 bases each). The J call may be faulty, since TRBJ2-5 better matches the DNA end. The CDR3 has 14 residues. CDR3 in amino acids: CASSLAGVKETQYF. CDR3 DNA: TGTGCCAGCAGTTTAGCGGGGGTGAAAGAGACCCAGTACTTC.

Concerning this clonotype itself: A much larger clone lies a single base off, so this may be a read error. V gene TRBV29-1 combines with J gene TRBJ2-2; TRBD2 might be the D (6 bases). Germline V gene lookup returns CDR1 SQVTM and CDR2 ANQGSEA. V shed 7 bases and J shed 4 bases, with 16 bases lying between them. This CDR3 contains 14 residues. In DNA form, the CDR3 reads TGCAGCGCTAAAAATCGCGGGGCCACCGGGGAGCTGTTTTTT. It yields the protein CSAKNRGATGELFF.

There are many counts of this clonotype. The CDR3 loop reads CASSPRTGGYNEQFF. The CDR3 DNA is TGTGCCAGCAGTCCTAGGACAGGGGGTTACAATGAGCAGTTCTTC. This chain joins TRBV2 and TRBJ2-1; 10 nucleotides agree with TRBD1. With V trimmed by 5 bases and J by 4 bases, 5 bases remained unmatched. This CDR3 contains 15 residues. Germline V gene lookup returns CDR1 SNHLY and CDR2 FYNNEI. The full variable domain, with the rest looked up from reference TRBV2 and TRBJ2-1, is EPEVTQTPSHQVTQMGQEVILRCVPISNHLYFYWYRQILGQKVEFLVSFYNNEISEKSEIFDDQFSVERPDGSNFTLKIRSTKLEDSAMYFCASSPRTGGYNEQFFGPGTRLTVL.

As for this clonotype: Possible read error: a much larger clone is one base away. V is TRBV20-1 and J is TRBJ2-4, with 7 bases fitting TRBD1. The CDR3 runs 15 residues. Germline CDR1 DFQATT, CDR2 SNEGSKA (reference sequence). J gave up 1 base and V 1 base, and 4 bases lay outside the gene matches. The CDR3 region is CSARVEGAAKNIQYF. CDR3 bases: TGCAGTGCTAGAGTAGAGGGGGCGGCCAAAAACATTCAGTACTTC.

This clonotype was seen ten or more times. The V call is TRBV10-3, the J call TRBJ2-5; possibly TRBD1 or TRBD2 for D (6 bases each). The CDR3 contains 14 residues. From germline, CDR1 is ENHRY and CDR2 SYGVKD. V lost 2 bases and J lost 4, with 11 bases in between. CDR3 nucleotide sequence: TGTGCCATCAGTGAGGCCAGGGGAGGAGAGACCCAGTACTTC. Residues: CAISEARGGETQYF.

The rearrangement joins TRBV27 to TRBJ1-6, with TRBD1 as a possible D gene (5 bases). Looked up from germline, CDR1 is MNHEY and CDR2 is SMNVEV (reference sequence). This CDR3 comprises 16 residues. V was trimmed by 6 bases and J by 4 bases, leaving 16 bases between them. The CDR3 bases are TGTGCCAGCAGATCGGTTCAGGGAGGATATAATTCACCCCTCCACTTT. This sequence encodes CASRSVQGGYNSPLHF.

A word on this clonotype: This sequence may be a read error, since a much larger clone differs from it by one base. The chain uses TRBV11-1 and TRBJ2-4; D possibly corresponds to TRBD1 (6 bases). The J call may be wrong; the DNA end is better matched by TRBJ2-7. The CDR3 is made up of 14 amino acids. Per the germline V gene, CDR1 is SGHAT and CDR2 is FQDESV (reference sequence). The CDR3 spells CASSFSWDTHEQYF. CDR3 in DNA: TGTGCCAGCAGCTTTTCCTGGGACACCCACGAGCAGTACTTC.